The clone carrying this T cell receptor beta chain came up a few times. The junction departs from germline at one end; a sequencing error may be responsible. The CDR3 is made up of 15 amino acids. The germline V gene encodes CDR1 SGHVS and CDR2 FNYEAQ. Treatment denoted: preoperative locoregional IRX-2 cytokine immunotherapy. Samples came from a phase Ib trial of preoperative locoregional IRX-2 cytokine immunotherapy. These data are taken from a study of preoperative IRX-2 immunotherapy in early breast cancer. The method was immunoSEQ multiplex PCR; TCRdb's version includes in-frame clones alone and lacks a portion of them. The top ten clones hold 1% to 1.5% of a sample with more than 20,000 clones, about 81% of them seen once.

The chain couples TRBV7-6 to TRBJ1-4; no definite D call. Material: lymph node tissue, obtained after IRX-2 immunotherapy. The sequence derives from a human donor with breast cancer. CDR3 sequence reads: CASSIGRSINEKLFF. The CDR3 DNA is TGTGCTAGCAGCATTGGACGGAGCATTAATGAAAAACTGTTTTTT. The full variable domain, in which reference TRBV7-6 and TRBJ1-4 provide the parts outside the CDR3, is GAGVSQSPRYKVTKRGQDVALRCDPISGHVSLYWYRQALGQGPEFLTYFNYEAQQDKSGLPNDRFSAERPEGSISTLTIQRTEQRDSAMYRCASSIGRSINEKLFFGSGTQLSVL.